This paragraph covers one TCR beta chain sequence. Its matching antigen is unknown. This record belongs to a study of shared clonotypes between healthy human individuals. The overall study: Donors consisted of a couple of women and a few men between 18 and 49.

The authors' processing: Owing to the provision of junction-only sequences devoid of quality scores by immunoSEQ, filtering differed. Here immunoSEQ multiplex PCR was the method, and the copy in TCRdb shows in-frame clones only, minus some. V and J calls and clone size come straight from that table; D and trimming were deduced from the DNA. Altogether roughly 300,000 clones are present, about 73% being singletons, with the ten largest covering more than 9%. Study-wide results and caveats: Sharing of clonotypes among donors was expected to vary with sequencing depth.

Germline V gene sequence: CDR1 SGDLS, CDR2 YYNGEE. The CDR3 has 14 residues. The trim removed 6 bases at V and 3 bases at J, leaving 3 bases unmatched. Every one of the donors was a Caucasian adult that lived in Nashville, Tennessee. Sequenced sample: memory CD4+ T cells sorted from blood. Subset described: CD45RA-negative fraction. This TCR came from a young man in good health. J is TRBJ2-5 and V is TRBV9, with 12 bases fitting TRBD2. For the CDR3, the DNA is TGTGCCAGCACCAGGACTAGCGGGAAAGAGACCCAGTACTTC. Translation: CASTRTSGKETQYF.